This T cell receptor beta chain was observed in a study of blood T cell repertoires in COVID-19. With V trimmed by 6 bases and J by 3 bases, 3 bases remained unmatched. The CDR3 contains 13 residues. Germline CDR1 and CDR2: MDHEN and SYDVKM. In the authors' methods: By means of reference gene primer amplification, nucleated cell counts were estimated. This table comes from immunoSEQ multiplex PCR, and its TCRdb copy is limited to in-frame clones, with some not included. D and trimming come from the DNA, and the V and J calls and clone size come from that table. The sample records fewer than 350,000 clones, over 85% being singletons.

The V and J genes are TRBV28 and TRBJ2-5; TRBD2 matches 8 bases. The sequenced sample consisted of peripheral blood. This clonotype originated in a woman aged 55-69 years with COVID-19, enrolled during active disease. The CDR3 nucleotides read TGTGCCAGCAGCACTAGCGGTGAAGAGACCCAGTACTTC. Translation gives CASSTSGEETQYF. Complete variable domain (other parts from reference TRBV28 and TRBJ2-5): DVKVTQSSRYLVKRTGEKVFLECVQDMDHENMFWYRQDPGLGLRLIYFSYDVKMKEKGDIPEGYSVSREKKERFSLILESASTNQTSMYLCASSTSGEETQYFGPGTRLLVL.